The present TCR beta chain was sequenced within a study of blood T cell repertoires in COVID-19. Study context: Some COVID-19 samples were acute and others convalescent; all came from the United States, Italy and Spain. Nucleic acid was either cDNA or gDNA, and it came from T cells, B-cell-depleted T cells, or PBMCs.

Authors' analysis steps: By means of reference gene primer amplification, nucleated cell counts were estimated. Method: immunoSEQ multiplex PCR; TCRdb's copy keeps in-frame clones and lacks some. V and J calls plus clone size are reproduced from that table; the DNA served to infer D and trimming. The profile shows 200,000 to 250,000 clones, more than 75% of them singletons. The material sequenced was peripheral blood. The TCR originated in a man between 60 and 70 years old with acute or convalescent COVID-19.

This CDR3 reads CASKGGTGNTEAFF. The CDR3 DNA reads as TGTGCCAGCAAAGGGGGGACAGGGAACACTGAAGCTTTCTTT. This chain joins TRBV6-5 and TRBJ1-1; 8 nucleotides agree with TRBD1. The CDR3 length is 14 residues. Trimming removed 7 bases from V and 1 base from J; junction bases left unmatched: 5. CDR1 and CDR2 (germline): MNHEY, SVGAGI.